This T cell receptor (beta chain) was profiled in a study of shared clonotypes between healthy human individuals. Per the germline V gene, CDR1 is SQVTM and CDR2 is ANQGSEA. The germline V and J ends were trimmed by 5 bases and 4 bases, with 14 bases remaining between them. The CDR3 consists of 13 residues. At deep level, the assay was performed. The assay was immunoSEQ multiplex PCR, and TCRdb's table has in-frame clones only and misses some. The table lists roughly 2.2 million clones, approximately 90% of them singletons. This clone came up a few times. Sequencing was carried out using naive CD4+ T cells from PBMCs. The subset is: CD45RA+ positively selected. This chain connects TRBV29-1 to TRBJ1-1; D remains ambiguous. This receptor was taken from a man between 18 and 35 years old in good health. Some clones in this sample may be carry-over from other donors' samples. CDR3 loop: CSVNPQRATEAFF. In nucleotides, the CDR3 is TGCAGCGTTAATCCGCAGAGGGCCACTGAAGCTTTCTTT.